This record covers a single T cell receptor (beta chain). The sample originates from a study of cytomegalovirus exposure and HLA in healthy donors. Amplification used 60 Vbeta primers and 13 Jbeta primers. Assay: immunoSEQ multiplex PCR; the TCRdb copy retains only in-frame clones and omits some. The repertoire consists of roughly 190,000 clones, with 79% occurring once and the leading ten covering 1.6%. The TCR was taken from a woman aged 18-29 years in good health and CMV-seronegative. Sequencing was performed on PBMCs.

Here the CDR3 reads CSVDEGTGNTIYF. The CDR3 DNA reads TGCAGCGTTGATGAGGGAACTGGAAACACCATATATTTT. The chain has TRBV29-1 and TRBJ1-3; no reliable D call. There are 13 residues in the CDR3. The V and J ends lost 3 bases and 2 bases respectively, with 8 bases between them. Looked up from germline, CDR1 is SQVTM and CDR2 is ANQGSEA.